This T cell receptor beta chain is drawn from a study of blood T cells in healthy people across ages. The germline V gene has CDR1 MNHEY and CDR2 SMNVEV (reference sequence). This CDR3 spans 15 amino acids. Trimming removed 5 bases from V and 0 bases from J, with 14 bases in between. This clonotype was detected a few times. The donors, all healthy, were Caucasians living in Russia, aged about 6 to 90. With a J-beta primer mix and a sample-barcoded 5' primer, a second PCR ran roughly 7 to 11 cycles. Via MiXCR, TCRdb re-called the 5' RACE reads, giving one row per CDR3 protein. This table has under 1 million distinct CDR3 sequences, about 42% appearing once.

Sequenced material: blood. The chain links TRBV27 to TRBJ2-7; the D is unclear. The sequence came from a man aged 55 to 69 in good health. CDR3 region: CASSPQWHYSYEQYF. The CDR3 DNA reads TGTGCCAGCAGTCCTCAGTGGCACTACTCCTACGAGCAGTACTTC.